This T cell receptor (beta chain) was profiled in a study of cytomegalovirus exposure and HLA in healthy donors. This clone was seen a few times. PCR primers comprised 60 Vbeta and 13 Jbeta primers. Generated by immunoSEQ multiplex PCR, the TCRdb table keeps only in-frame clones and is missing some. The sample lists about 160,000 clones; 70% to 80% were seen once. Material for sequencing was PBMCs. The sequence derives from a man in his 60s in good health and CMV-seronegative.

CDR3 in DNA: TGTGCCAGCAGCGTCCGCCAGGGGCTAGGGGTATCAGATACGCAGTATTTT. This gives the protein CASSVRQGLGVSDTQYF. The V and J genes are TRBV9 and TRBJ2-3, with D perhaps TRBD1 (6 bases). Germline values: CDR1 SGDLS, CDR2 YYNGEE. The CDR3 is 17 amino acids. Deletions cut 2 bases from V and 4 bases from J, with 20 bases between.